The 25 T cell receptor beta chains below come from one sample, sequenced in a study of T cell repertoires in cytomegalovirus infection. In TCRdb, the reads were re-called with MiXCR into one record per CDR3 protein. The table records around 630,000 distinct CDR3 sequences, approximately 24% of them present only once. The sequenced sample was CD8+ T cells from PBMCs. These receptors were obtained from a human donor in good health (CMV status not recorded). Some clones in this sample may be carry-over from other donors' samples.

The chain is built from TRBV20-1 and TRBJ2-7; D not resolved. Trimming stripped 2 bases from V and 3 bases from J, with 11 bases between. The CDR3 is 13 amino acids. CDR1 is DFQATT and CDR2 is SNEGSKA in the germline V gene (reference sequence). For the CDR3, the DNA is TGCAGTGCTAGACCGCCTTCTGGCTACGAGCAGTACTTC. Its translation: CSARPPSGYEQYF.

This chain uses TRBV19 with TRBJ2-3, with a tentative D call TRBD1 (6 bases). V was clipped by 5 bases and J by 2 bases, with 11 bases between them. Germline assignment: CDR1 LNHDA and CDR2 SQIVND (reference sequence). This CDR3 region has 14 residues. CDR3 amino acids: CASSVDSYTDTQYF. Written as DNA, the CDR3 is TGTGCCAGTAGTGTGGACAGCTACACAGATACGCAGTATTTT.

A remark on this clonotype: A much larger clone differs from this one at a single base, so this may be a read error. The chain joins TRBV6-6 to TRBJ2-3; unclear D gene. CDR3 size: 20 residues. V was clipped by 6 bases and J by 0 bases, with 28 bases between them. Germline V gives CDR1 MNHNY, CDR2 SVGAGI (reference sequence). This chain's CDR3 is CASSGTDKALRADSTDTQYF. DNA of the CDR3: TGTGCCAGCAGCGGAACAGACAAGGCTCTCCGGGCCGATAGCACAGATACGCAGTATTTT.

The chain combines TRBV29-1 with TRBJ1-1; D remains ambiguous. Germline lookup yields CDR1 SQVTM and CDR2 ANQGSEA. The CDR3 extends over 13 amino acids. V lost 5 bases, J lost 1 base, and 11 bases lay in between. The CDR3 region has the DNA TGCAGCGTTCGGCAGGCGGGGAACACTGAAGCTTTCTTT. Encoded protein: CSVRQAGNTEAFF.

This chain connects TRBV29-1 to TRBJ1-1; possible D gene TRBD1, 6 bases. Germline CDR1 is SQVTM and CDR2 is ANQGSEA. The CDR3 has 12 amino acids. Trimming removed 6 bases at V and 0 bases at J, with 8 bases between. In DNA form, the CDR3 reads TGCAGCGTAACAGGGTTGAACACTGAAGCTTTCTTT. Encoded protein: CSVTGLNTEAFF.

The table lists this clonotype with many counts. At one boundary the junction diverges from the germline segment, which might be a read error. The chain links TRBV2 to TRBJ1-1, with D perhaps TRBD1 (5 bases). The CDR3 spans 15 residues. Germline V gives CDR1 SNHLY, CDR2 FYNNEI. The CDR3 bases are TGTGCCAGCAGTCCCCCCCAAGCGGGACCCCAGCGGTGGAGCTTT. Its protein product is CASSPPQAGPQRWSF. Full variable domain (rest looked up from reference TRBV2 and TRBJ1-1): EPEVTQTPSHQVTQMGQEVILRCVPISNHLYFYWYRQILGQKVEFLVSFYNNEISEKSEIFDDQFSVERPDGSNFTLKIRSTKLEDSAMYFCASSPPQAGPQRWSFGQGTRLTVV.

Details on this clonotype: A read error may explain this, as a much larger clone is one base away. The genes are TRBV28 and TRBJ2-5; 8 bases agree with TRBD2. CDR3 length: 14 amino acids. CDR1 and CDR2 (germline): MDHEN, SYDVKM. In DNA, the CDR3 is TGTGCCAACAGTACCCGGGAGGGCCAAGAGACCCAGTACTTC. It translates to CANSTREGQETQYF.

The chain couples TRBV6-1 to TRBJ2-5; D is undetermined. V was trimmed by 5 bases and J by 1 base, leaving 8 bases between them. The CDR3 covers 13 residues. Germline-derived CDR1 and CDR2 are MNHNS and SASEGT. In DNA form, the CDR3 reads TGTGCCAGCAGTTTGCACAGCCAAGAGACCCAGTACTTC. Protein product: CASSLHSQETQYF.

This chain links TRBV5-1 with TRBJ2-4; D not resolved. V lost 0 bases, J lost 1 base, and 11 bases lay in between. Germline CDR1 is SGHRS and CDR2 is YFSETQ. The CDR3 totals 16 residues. The CDR3: CASSLGPDMAKNIQYF. In nucleotides, the CDR3 is TGCGCCAGCAGCTTGGGGCCGGATATGGCCAAAAACATTCAGTACTTC.

This clonotype was seen more than once but under ten times. The chain couples TRBV6-5 to TRBJ1-1, with TRBD1 as a possible D gene (6 bases). V was cut by 5 bases and J by 0 bases, with 13 bases left in between. The CDR3 is made up of 15 amino acids. CDR1 and CDR2 (germline): MNHEY, SVGAGI. CDR3 DNA sequence: TGTGCCAGCAGTGTTGGACAGACTCTGAACACTGAAGCTTTCTTT. Translation gives CASSVGQTLNTEAFF.

The genes are TRBV25-1 and TRBJ2-7, with TRBD1 identical over 8 bases. This CDR3 is built from 13 residues. J gave up 4 bases and V 4 bases, and 3 bases lay outside the gene matches. Looked up from germline, CDR1 is MGHDK and CDR2 is SYGVNS. CDR3 loop: CASSGGQGYEQYF. DNA for the CDR3: TGTGCCAGCAGTGGTGGACAGGGATACGAGCAGTACTTC.

V usage is TRBV20-1 and J usage is TRBJ1-4; D gene uncertain. The CDR3 extends over 13 amino acids. V gave up 0 bases and J gave up 8 bases, with 10 bases separating them. The germline gives CDR1 DFQATT, CDR2 SNEGSKA (reference sequence). For the CDR3, the DNA is TGCAGTGCTAGAGATTGGGAAAAGGAAAAACTGTTTTTT. It yields the protein CSARDWEKEKLFF.

A few counts support this clonotype. This chain uses TRBV4-1 with TRBJ1-1, with D unresolved. From germline, CDR1 is MGHRA and CDR2 YSYEKL. The V end lost 0 bases, the J end lost 1 base, and 9 bases lay between the germline ends. The CDR3 totals 15 residues. Here the CDR3 DNA reads TGCGCCAGCAGCCAAGATCGGGTAGAGAACACTGAAGCTTTCTTT. This sequence encodes CASSQDRVENTEAFF.

This clonotype was counted a few times. This chain joins TRBV6-2 or TRBV6-3 and TRBJ2-1; the match to TRBD1 covers 10 bases. Trimming removed 6 bases from V and 2 bases from J; junction bases left unmatched: 13. In germline, CDR1 is MNHEY, CDR2 SVGEGT. The CDR3 totals 18 residues. The CDR3 reads CASRPGTGVVGTYNEQFF. Here the CDR3 DNA reads TGTGCCAGCAGGCCCGGGACAGGGGTCGTTGGGACCTACAATGAGCAGTTCTTC.

This clonotype was seen many times. This chain links TRBV7-8 with TRBJ2-2; TRBD2 aligns across 8 bases. The CDR3 is 17 amino acids. J gave up 0 bases and V 2 bases, and 5 bases lay outside the gene matches. Looked up from germline, CDR1 is SGHVS and CDR2 is FQNEAQ. The CDR3 sequence: CASSLNGGAPNTGELFF. The CDR3 nucleotides are TGTGCCAGCAGCTTAAACGGGGGGGCCCCGAACACCGGGGAGCTGTTTTTT.

This clonotype was seen ten or more times. This CDR3 reads CASSLAPRAGELFF. The DNA of the CDR3 is TGTGCCAGCAGTTTAGCGCCCAGGGCCGGGGAGCTGTTTTTT. The V call is TRBV12-3 or TRBV12-4, the J call TRBJ2-2; D may be TRBD1 (5 bases). The CDR3 loop spans 14 amino acids. The V and J ends lost 0 bases and 6 bases respectively, with 8 bases between them.

This clonotype was observed at least ten times. The chain employs TRBV7-9 and TRBJ2-7, with TRBD1 identical over 9 bases. The germline V gene encodes CDR1 SEHNR and CDR2 FQNEAQ (reference sequence). The CDR3 spans 15 residues. V was clipped by 5 bases and J by 0 bases; unmatched bases: 5. In DNA form, the CDR3 reads TGTGCCAGCAGCACGGGGGACAGGGTCTCCTACGAGCAGTACTTC. Its protein product is CASSTGDRVSYEQYF. The whole variable domain, remainder taken from reference TRBV7-9 and TRBJ2-7, is DTGVSQNPRHKITKRGQNVTFRCDPISEHNRLYWYRQTLGQGPEFLTYFQNEAQLEKSRLLSDRFSAERPKGSFSTLEIQRTEQGDSAMYLCASSTGDRVSYEQYFGPGTRLTVT.

This clonotype showed up many times. The chain links TRBV7-9 to TRBJ1-1; D unresolved. This CDR3 is 13 amino acids long. CDR1 is SEHNR and CDR2 is FQNEAQ in the germline V gene (reference sequence). Deletions cut 10 bases from V and 0 bases from J, with 12 bases between. The CDR3 loop is CANREDLNTEAFF. CDR3 nucleotides: TGTGCCAACCGTGAGGATTTGAACACTGAAGCTTTCTTT.

The chain recombines TRBV19 with TRBJ1-2; tentatively, D is TRBD1 (5 bases). V dropped 6 bases and J dropped 8 bases, with 13 bases sitting between them. Per the germline V gene, CDR1 is LNHDA and CDR2 is SQIVND (reference sequence). This CDR3 spans 12 amino acids. Here the CDR3 DNA reads TGTGCCAGTAGGCGAGACAGCCAAGGCTACACCTTC. This translates into CASRRDSQGYTF.

The sample holds a few counts of this clonotype. The chain is built from TRBV9 and TRBJ1-1; D not resolved. The V end was cut by 3 bases, the J end by 3 bases, with 9 bases between. Looked up from germline, CDR1 is SGDLS and CDR2 is YYNGEE. This CDR3 is 13 amino acids long. The CDR3 region has the DNA TGTGCCAGCAGCGACACAGACGACACTGAAGCTTTCTTT. Protein product: CASSDTDDTEAFF.

Notes on this clonotype: At one end the junction does not follow the germline gene, possibly because of a read error. The rearrangement uses TRBV7-6 and TRBJ2-7; D remains ambiguous. Germline V lookup: CDR1 SGHVS, CDR2 FNYEAQ. CDR3 length: 11 residues. The CDR3 protein is CASSWNTERYF. CDR3 DNA sequence: TGTGCCAGCAGCTGGAACACGGAGCGGTACTTC.

In this sample, this clonotype turned up many times. DNA for the CDR3: TGTGCCAGCAGTTTAGCCAGAGCTTATGGCTACACCTTC. As protein: CASSLARAYGYTF. The chain carries TRBV27 and TRBJ1-2, with no clear D. V gave up 2 bases and J gave up 5 bases, with 9 bases separating them. The CDR3 length is 13 residues. Germline loops: CDR1 MNHEY, CDR2 SMNVEV (reference sequence).

A few counts support this clonotype. Sequence at one end of the junction differs from germline and may be a read error. The J gene is TRBJ1-2, the V gene TRBV6-6; maybe TRBD1 (6 bases). The CDR3 runs 13 residues. The germline V gene has CDR1 MNHNY and CDR2 SVGAGI (reference sequence). CDR3 DNA: TGTGCCAGCAGTTACGGCGGTAGGGACAACCACTTCTTC. It is translated as CASSYGGRDNHFF.

Only a few counts were recorded for this clonotype. The V call is TRBV7-9, the J call TRBJ1-4; perhaps TRBD1 as D (5 bases). Germline CDR1 reads SEHNR; CDR2 reads FQNEAQ (reference sequence). This CDR3 has 13 residues. V was clipped by 7 bases and J by 10 bases, with 16 bases between them. The CDR3 is CASTPDGAVKLFF. CDR3 coding DNA: TGTGCCAGCACCCCCGATGGGGCAGTAAAACTGTTTTTT.

The V call is TRBV29-1, the J call TRBJ1-1; TRBD1 is a possible D gene (6 bases). The length of the CDR3 is 13 residues. V was cut by 3 bases and J by 3 bases, with 11 bases left in between. CDR1 is SQVTM, CDR2 ANQGSEA, per germline. CDR3 DNA sequence: TGCAGCGTTGATGGGGGCGCATACACTGAAGCTTTCTTT. This sequence encodes CSVDGGAYTEAFF.